These 23 T cell receptor beta chains were all obtained from the same sample, sequenced in a study of blood T cells in healthy people across ages. Through a sample-barcoded 5' primer and a J-beta primer mix, a second PCR was run for roughly 6 to 11 cycles. One entry per CDR3 protein, called by TCRdb with MiXCR from the 5' RACE reads. The table has over 300,000 distinct CDR3 sequences, about 52% seen once; the top ten hold under 65%. Sequencing was done on a sample of blood. All receptors derive from a man aged 55 to 70 in good health.

The rearrangement links TRBV28 to TRBJ1-6, with D maybe TRBD1 (6 bases). The CDR3 is 14 residues long. V lost 6 bases and J lost 9, with 15 bases in between. Germline-derived CDR1 and CDR2 are MDHEN and SYDVKM. CDR3 coding DNA: TGTGCCAGCAGGTTTCGGGGGGCGGGTTCACCCCTCCACTTT. It is translated as CASRFRGAGSPLHF.

This chain connects TRBV13 to TRBJ2-7; maybe TRBD1 (5 bases). Germline loops: CDR1 PRHDT, CDR2 FYEKMQ (reference sequence). V dropped 1 base and J dropped 3 bases, with 10 bases sitting between them. The CDR3 has 14 amino acids. The CDR3 nucleotides are TGTGCCAGCAGCTTAGCGGTCAGGGACTACGAGCAGTACTTC. Amino acids: CASSLAVRDYEQYF.

The chain recombines TRBV27 with TRBJ1-6; no clear D. This CDR3 is built from 13 residues. V gave up 8 bases and J gave up 3 bases, with 8 bases separating them. Germline CDR1 and CDR2: MNHEY and SMNVEV (reference sequence). The CDR3 DNA follows: TGTGCCAGCGGCACTTACTATAATTCACCCCTCCACTTT. Translating it yields CASGTYYNSPLHF.

This clonotype was seen a handful of times. The chain has TRBV6-2 or TRBV6-3 and TRBJ2-4, with TRBD1 matching over 8 bases. The CDR3 has 15 amino acids. The V gene's germline CDR1 is MNHEY and CDR2 SVGEGT. With 2 bases clipped from V and 0 bases from J, the junction kept 0 bases outside the gene matches. For the CDR3, the DNA is TGTGCCAGCAGTTACGGACAGGGAGCCAAAAACATTCAGTACTTC. Residues: CASSYGQGAKNIQYF.

The gene calls are TRBV9 and TRBJ2-5; 8 bases map to TRBD1. The CDR3 covers 14 residues. From germline, CDR1 is SGDLS and CDR2 YYNGEE. V was clipped by 4 bases and J by 11 bases; unmatched bases: 13. This CDR3 is CASSIRTGPGAQYF. The CDR3 DNA sequence: TGTGCCAGCAGCATCCGGACAGGGCCAGGGGCTCAGTACTTC.

In nucleotides, the CDR3 is TGTGCCAGCAGTTATTCTCCACTAGCGGGAGTGGTCGAGCAGTACTTC. The encoded protein is CASSYSPLAGVVEQYF. The rearrangement links TRBV6-2 or TRBV6-3 to TRBJ2-7; 11 nucleotides align to TRBD2. Germline CDR1 reads MNHEY; CDR2 reads SVGEGT. This CDR3 has 16 amino acids. J was trimmed by 6 bases and V by 3 bases; bases with no gene match: 10.

With regard to this clonotype: A single base separates this from a much larger clone, so it may be a read error. The chain joins TRBV29-1 to TRBJ2-1; 14 positions agree with TRBD2. Germline-derived CDR1 and CDR2 are SQVTM and ANQGSEA. This CDR3 has 17 residues. The chain's CDR3 is CSAEGTGRTSGRNEQFF. In DNA, the CDR3 is TGCAGCGCTGAAGGGACAGGGCGGACTAGCGGGAGGAATGAGCAGTTCTTC.

This chain links TRBV20-1 with TRBJ1-1, with D maybe TRBD1 (6 bases). V lost 5 bases and J lost 2, with 9 bases in between. The length of the CDR3 is 12 residues. Germline loops: CDR1 DFQATT, CDR2 SNEGSKA (reference sequence). The CDR3 sequence is CSAWTANTEAFF. CDR3 bases: TGCAGTGCTTGGACAGCTAACACTGAAGCTTTCTTT.

The chain recombines TRBV29-1 with TRBJ2-3, with TRBD2 as a possible D gene (6 bases). The CDR3 length is 14 residues. Trimming pared 2 bases from V and 0 bases from J, leaving 9 bases between. The germline V gene has CDR1 SQVTM and CDR2 ANQGSEA. This CDR3 is CSVERGASTDTQYF. The CDR3 DNA is TGCAGCGTTGAACGCGGGGCTAGCACAGATACGCAGTATTTT.

This clonotype was seen only a few times. The genes are TRBV7-2 and TRBJ2-7; 9 nucleotides align to TRBD1. Germline CDR1 SGHTA, CDR2 FQGNSA. This CDR3 is built from 16 residues. V shed 1 base and J 0 bases; nucleotides not matched to a gene: 4. The DNA of the CDR3 is TGTGCCAGCAGCTTAGGGACAGGGGCCAGCTCCTACGAGCAGTACTTC. Amino acid sequence: CASSLGTGASSYEQYF.

The chain has TRBV20-1 and TRBJ2-4; D tentatively reads TRBD1 or TRBD2 (6 bases each). V lost 0 bases and J 9 bases, leaving 9 bases between the germline ends. The CDR3 runs to 12 residues. CDR1 DFQATT and CDR2 SNEGSKA come from the germline V gene (reference sequence). This chain's CDR3 is CSAREGGLIQYF. CDR3 DNA: TGCAGTGCTAGAGAGGGGGGCCTCATTCAGTACTTC.

This clonotype was found once. The V gene is TRBV21-1, the J gene TRBJ2-5; TRBD1, the table's D call, lacks a check against the DNA. TRBV21-1 is described as a pseudogene. The CDR3 is made up of 13 amino acids. CDR3 sequence reads: CASILCSQETQYF. CDR3 nucleotides: TGTGCCAGCATCCTGTGTTCCCAAGAGACCCAGTACTTC.

This sequence joins TRBV9 and TRBJ2-1, with 7 bases matching TRBD2. The J segment lost 7 bases and the V segment lost 3 bases, leaving 16 bases of the junction unmatched. The germline V gene encodes CDR1 SGDLS and CDR2 YYNGEE. This CDR3 has 17 residues. CDR3 in DNA: TGTGCCAGCAGCGACCTCCCCGGTGCGGGAGTGCGTAATGAGCAGTTCTTC. This gives the protein CASSDLPGAGVRNEQFF.

A few counts support this clonotype. V and J are TRBV27 and TRBJ2-7; 7 nucleotides line up with TRBD1. Losses at the gene ends were 4 bases for V and 7 bases for J; bases not matched to a gene: 13. Germline lookup yields CDR1 MNHEY and CDR2 SMNVEV (reference sequence). The CDR3 extends over 15 amino acids. The CDR3 coding sequence is TGTGCCAGCAGTTGGGGACAGCCGTCTCAAGGGGAGCAGTACTTC. This translates into CASSWGQPSQGEQYF.

The chain joins TRBV5-6 to TRBJ2-7; TRBD1 matches 10 bases. Gene TRBJ2-5 matches the end of the DNA better, so the J call may be wrong. The CDR3 is 15 residues long. Germline lookup yields CDR1 SGHDT and CDR2 YYEEEE. The CDR3 sequence: CASSGAGTGEETQYF. The CDR3 DNA reads TGTGCCAGCAGCGGCGCCGGGACAGGGGAAGAGACCCAGTACTTC.

J is TRBJ1-1 and V is TRBV11-2, with D perhaps matching TRBD1 (5 bases). The CDR3 consists of 14 residues. The germline V gene has CDR1 SGHAT and CDR2 FQNNGV. Trimming took 2 bases from V and 4 from J, leaving 11 bases between them. CDR3 nucleotides: TGTGCCAGCAGCTTAACCAGGGCGGGCACTGAAGCTTTCTTT. Translation gives CASSLTRAGTEAFF.

This rearrangement joins TRBV18 to TRBJ1-1; the D is unclear. The V end was cut by 5 bases, the J end by 0 bases, with 16 bases between. Germline CDR1 and CDR2: KGHSH and LQKENI. The CDR3 is 16 residues long. The CDR3 region has the DNA TGTGCCAGCTCATTGACCGAGGGCAGAGTGAACACTGAAGCTTTCTTT. Its protein is CASSLTEGRVNTEAFF. Together with reference TRBV18 and TRBJ1-1, the CDR3 gives the full variable domain: NAGVMQNPRHLVRRRGQEARLRCSPMKGHSHVYWYRQLPEEGLKFMVYLQKENIIDESGMPKERFSAEFPKEGPSILRIQQVVRGDSAAYFCASSLTEGRVNTEAFFGQGTRLTVV.

Worth noting for this clonotype: One end of the junction fails to match germline, which may point to a read error. V gene TRBV29-1 combines with J gene TRBJ2-3, with TRBD2 matching 7 bases. Germline CDR1 is SQVTM and CDR2 is ANQGSEA. The CDR3 is made up of 15 amino acids. CDR3 sequence: CSVREGPAHTVTQYF. As DNA, the CDR3 is TGCAGCGTTAGGGAGGGGCCCGCACACACAGTTACGCAGTATTTT.

The V call is TRBV6-5, the J call TRBJ2-5; 11 bases line up with TRBD2. The CDR3 totals 16 residues. The V segment lost 6 bases and the J segment 5 bases; nucleotides outside the gene matches: 11. Germline V CDR1 and CDR2: MNHEY, SVGAGI. As DNA, the CDR3 is TGTGCCAGCAGAACCACTACTAGCGGGGGACGGGAGACCCAGTACTTC. Its protein product is CASRTTTSGGRETQYF.

This clonotype was seen more than once but under ten times. The chain joins TRBV9 to TRBJ2-7; unclear D gene. The CDR3 has 15 amino acids. Trimming shortened V by 4 bases and J by 0 bases, and 14 bases separated the two germline ends. CDR1 is SGDLS, CDR2 YYNGEE, per germline. The CDR3 region has the DNA TGTGCCAGCAGCCCAGAGCCGCAGAGCTCCTACGAGCAGTACTTC. Translation: CASSPEPQSSYEQYF.

This clonotype was observed a few times. The CDR3 bases are TGCAGCGTTGAAAAGACCCAAGAGACCCAGTACTTC. Its translation is CSVEKTQETQYF. The gene calls are TRBV29-1 and TRBJ2-5; D ambiguous. This CDR3 has 12 amino acids. The germline V gene encodes CDR1 SQVTM and CDR2 ANQGSEA. The ends were cut back, 2 bases at V and 1 base at J, with 5 bases in the middle.

J is TRBJ2-4 and V is TRBV24-1; D is unclear. The length of the CDR3 is 20 residues. With 0 bases removed from V and 7 bases from J, the gap between germline ends came to 27 bases. Germline V CDR1 and CDR2: KGHDR, SFDVKD. CDR3 sequence (DNA): TGTGCCACCAGTGATTTGATTTTCCACCCCTTCGGCCCTATCTCTAACATTCAGTACTTC. Residues: CATSDLIFHPFGPISNIQYF.

This rearrangement joins TRBV30 to TRBJ2-5; 7 positions match TRBD2. The better agreement between TRBJ2-7 and the DNA end casts doubt on the J call. The CDR3 covers 18 residues. Germline CDR1 is GTSNPN and CDR2 is SVGIG (reference sequence). CDR3 protein: CAWSPLREGISIPYEQYF. The CDR3 nucleotides are TGTGCCTGGAGTCCCCTCAGGGAGGGGATCTCAATCCCCTACGAGCAGTACTTC.